The entry below describes one T cell receptor (beta chain). Primed by a sample-barcoded 5' primer and a J-beta primer mix, a second PCR proceeded for about 7 to 11 cycles. A template-switch adaptor that had 12 random nucleotides put a tag on each cDNA molecule. TCRdb used MiXCR to reprocess the 5' RACE reads, holding one entry per CDR3 protein. The sample lists about 930,000 distinct CDR3 sequences, under 35% occurring once. This sample is part of a study of blood T cells in healthy people across ages. Germline CDR1 is LNHNV and CDR2 is YYDKDF (reference sequence). Trimming at V came to 5 bases and at J to 8 bases, leaving 5 bases not matched to a gene. This CDR3 comprises 13 residues. Total RNA, at least 5 micrograms per sample, was extracted from PBMCs. The sample was also linked to a second study, of T cells of mothers and their children.

This receptor was taken from a woman in her forties in good health. The sample taken for sequencing was blood. The rearrangement links TRBV15 to TRBJ2-1, with 8 bases that match TRBD1. The CDR3 protein is CATSGTGFDEQFF. The CDR3 nucleotides are TGTGCCACCAGCGGGACAGGATTCGATGAGCAGTTCTTC.